This T cell receptor beta chain comes out of a study of cytomegalovirus exposure and HLA in healthy donors. Overall study context: Some 85 million unique TCRs, all from HLA-typed donors, were included in an early release of the data.

Primers for the PCR totalled 60 Vbeta and 13 Jbeta. Profiled with immunoSEQ multiplex PCR; TCRdb holds only in-frame clones, not every one. The table lists under 150,000 clones, approximately 70% of them singletons. Per germline, CDR1 MDHEN and CDR2 SYDVKM. This CDR3 has 14 amino acids. V shed 7 bases, J shed 5 bases, and the junction held 7 bases outside the gene matches. The chain links TRBV28 to TRBJ1-5; TRBD1 agrees at 8 bases. Sequenced sample: PBMCs. The TCR was taken from a human donor in good health. In nucleotides, the CDR3 is TGTGCCAGCACGGCGGCAGGGGGCGATCAGCCCCAGCATTTT. Translated, it gives CASTAAGGDQPQHF.